This T cell receptor beta chain stems from a study of cytomegalovirus exposure and HLA in healthy donors. Study as a whole: Earlier, fewer than 140 million unique TCR beta sequences were recovered from around 200 million T cells by an analysis.

PCR amplification relied on 60 Vbeta primers (plus 13 Jbeta primers). Clones were read by immunoSEQ multiplex PCR, and TCRdb kept only the in-frame ones, dropping some. The sample lists about 200,000 clones, 80% to 85% occurring once. CDR3 length equals 14 residues. V lost 6 bases and J lost 7; bases outside the gene matches: 6. Germline V gene data show CDR1 as ENHRY and CDR2 as SYGVKD. This TCR was sampled from a woman aged 40-49 years in good health and CMV-seronegative. The chain joins TRBV10-3 to TRBJ1-4, with TRBD1 identical over 9 bases. The sample taken for sequencing was PBMCs. In nucleotides, the CDR3 is TGTGCCATCAGGGGACAGGGAGGTGGTGAAAAACTGTTTTTT. This translates into CAIRGQGGGEKLFF.